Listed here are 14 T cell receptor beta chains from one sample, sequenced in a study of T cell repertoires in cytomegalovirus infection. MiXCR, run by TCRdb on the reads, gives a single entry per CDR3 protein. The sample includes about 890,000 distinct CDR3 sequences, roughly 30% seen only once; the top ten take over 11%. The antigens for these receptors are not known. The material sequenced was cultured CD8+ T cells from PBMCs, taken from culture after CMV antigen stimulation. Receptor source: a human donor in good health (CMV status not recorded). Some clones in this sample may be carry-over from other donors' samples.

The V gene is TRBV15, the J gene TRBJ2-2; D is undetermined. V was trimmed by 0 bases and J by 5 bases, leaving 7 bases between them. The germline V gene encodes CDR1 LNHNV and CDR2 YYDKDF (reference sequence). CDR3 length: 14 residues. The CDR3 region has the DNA TGTGCCACCAGCAGAGATTTTAGTACCGGGGAGCTGTTTTTT. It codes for CATSRDFSTGELFF.

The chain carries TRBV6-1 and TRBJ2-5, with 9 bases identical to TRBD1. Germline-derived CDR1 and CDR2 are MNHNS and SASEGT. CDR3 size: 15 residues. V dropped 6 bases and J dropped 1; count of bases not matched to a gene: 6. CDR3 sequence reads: CASRDRDRAQETQYF. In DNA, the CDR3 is TGTGCCAGCAGGGACCGGGACAGGGCCCAAGAGACCCAGTACTTC.

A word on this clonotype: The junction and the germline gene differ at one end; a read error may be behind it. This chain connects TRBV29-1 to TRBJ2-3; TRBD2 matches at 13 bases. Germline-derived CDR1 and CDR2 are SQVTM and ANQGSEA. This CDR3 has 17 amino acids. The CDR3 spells CSVEEGTSGGAPDTRYF. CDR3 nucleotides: TGCAGCGTTGAAGAGGGAACTAGCGGGGGGGCCCCAGATACGCGGTATTTT.

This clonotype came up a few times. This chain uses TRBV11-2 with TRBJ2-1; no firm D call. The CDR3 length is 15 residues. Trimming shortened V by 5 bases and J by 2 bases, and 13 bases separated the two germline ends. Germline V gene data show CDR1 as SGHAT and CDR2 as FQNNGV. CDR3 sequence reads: CASSLEFRAYNEQFF. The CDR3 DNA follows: TGTGCCAGCAGCCTCGAATTTCGGGCCTACAATGAGCAGTTCTTC.

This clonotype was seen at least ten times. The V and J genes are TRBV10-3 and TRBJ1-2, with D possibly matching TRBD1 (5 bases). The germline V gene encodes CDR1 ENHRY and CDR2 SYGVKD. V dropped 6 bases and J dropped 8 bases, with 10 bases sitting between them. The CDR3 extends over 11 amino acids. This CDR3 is CAIRQVDGYTF. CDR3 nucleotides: TGTGCCATCAGACAGGTGGACGGCTACACCTTC.

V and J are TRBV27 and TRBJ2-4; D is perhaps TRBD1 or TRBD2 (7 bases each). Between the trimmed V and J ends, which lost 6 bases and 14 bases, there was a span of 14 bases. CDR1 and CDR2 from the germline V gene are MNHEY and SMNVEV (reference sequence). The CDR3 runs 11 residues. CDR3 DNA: TGTGCCAGCAGGGGGGGGACAGAGGAGTACTTC. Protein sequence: CASRGGTEEYF.

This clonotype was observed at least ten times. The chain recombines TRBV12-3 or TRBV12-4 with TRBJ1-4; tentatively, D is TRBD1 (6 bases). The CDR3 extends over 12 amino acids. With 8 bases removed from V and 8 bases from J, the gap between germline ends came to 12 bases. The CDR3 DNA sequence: TGTGCCAGCGGACAGTTCGTCGAAAAACTGTTTTTT. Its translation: CASGQFVEKLFF.

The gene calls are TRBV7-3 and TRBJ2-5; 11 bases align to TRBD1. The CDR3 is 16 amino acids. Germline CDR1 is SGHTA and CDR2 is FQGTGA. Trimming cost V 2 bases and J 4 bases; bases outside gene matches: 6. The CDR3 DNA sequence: TGTGCCAGCAGCTTACCCCGGACAGGGGGCGGAGAGACCCAGTACTTC. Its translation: CASSLPRTGGGETQYF.

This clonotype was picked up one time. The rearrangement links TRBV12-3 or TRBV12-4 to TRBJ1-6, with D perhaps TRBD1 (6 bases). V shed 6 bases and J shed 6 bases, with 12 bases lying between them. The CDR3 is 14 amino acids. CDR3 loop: CASRKGGGNSPLHF. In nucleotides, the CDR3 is TGTGCCAGCAGAAAAGGGGGGGGTAATTCACCCCTCCACTTT.

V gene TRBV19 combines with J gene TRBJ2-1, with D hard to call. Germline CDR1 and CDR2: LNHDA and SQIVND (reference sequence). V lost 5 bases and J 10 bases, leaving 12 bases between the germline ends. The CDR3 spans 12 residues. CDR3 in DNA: TGTGCCAGTAGTGATCCAGAACTGGAGCAGTTCTTC. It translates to CASSDPELEQFF.

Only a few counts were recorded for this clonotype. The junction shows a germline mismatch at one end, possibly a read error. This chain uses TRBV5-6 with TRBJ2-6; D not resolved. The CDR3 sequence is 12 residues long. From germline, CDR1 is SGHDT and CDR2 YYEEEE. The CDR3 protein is CASTLGRHVLTF. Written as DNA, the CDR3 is TGTGCCAGCACCTTGGGCAGACACGTCCTGACTTTC.

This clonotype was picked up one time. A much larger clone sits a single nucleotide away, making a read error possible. The CDR3 bases are TGTGCCAGCAGAGTTGAGGCAGTCTCCTATGATTCACCCCTCCACTTT. It encodes CASRVEAVSYDSPLHF. The chain employs TRBV7-8 and TRBJ1-6; D gene ambiguous. This CDR3 spans 16 amino acids. Per the germline V gene, CDR1 is SGHVS and CDR2 is FQNEAQ.

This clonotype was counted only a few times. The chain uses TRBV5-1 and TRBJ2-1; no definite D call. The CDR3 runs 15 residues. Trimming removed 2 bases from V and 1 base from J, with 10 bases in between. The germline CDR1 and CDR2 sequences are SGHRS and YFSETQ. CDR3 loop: CASSFSARSYNEQFF. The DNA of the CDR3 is TGCGCCAGCAGCTTCTCGGCGAGGTCCTACAATGAGCAGTTCTTC.

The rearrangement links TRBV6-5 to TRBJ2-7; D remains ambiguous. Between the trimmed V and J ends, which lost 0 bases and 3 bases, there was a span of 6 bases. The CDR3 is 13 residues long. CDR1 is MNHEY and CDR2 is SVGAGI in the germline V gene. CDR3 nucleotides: TGTGCCAGCAGTTACTCGCCTAACTACGAGCAGTACTTC. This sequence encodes CASSYSPNYEQYF.